Listed below are T cell receptor beta chains from one sample, sequenced in a study of long-term antiretroviral therapy in people with HIV. The assay was immunoSEQ multiplex PCR, and TCRdb's table has in-frame clones only and misses some. This sample has roughly 40,000 clones, with approximately 94% found just once. The source material was unsorted PBMCs, sampled around 9 years after starting antiretroviral therapy. All receptors come from a man younger than 40 with HIV. Each CDR3 is given with its conserved first and last residue. A D gene is named only where the DNA matches it firmly. Size is stated for part of the rows, as once, few or many counts, or as a class when the clone is expanded.

J	V	size	D	CDR3	DNA
TRBJ1-2	TRBV6-1	NA	NA	CASSEGRIYTNYGYTF	TGTGCCAGCAGTGAGGGACGTATATATACTAACTATGGCTACACCTTC
TRBJ1-4	TRBV4-1	few	NA	CASSPLRVNEKLFF	TGCGCCAGCAGCCCCTTGAGAGTGAATGAAAAACTGTTTTTT
TRBJ1-5	TRBV19	NA	NA	CASSIGNQPQHF	TGTGCCAGTAGTATAGGGAATCAGCCCCAGCATTTT
TRBJ2-3	TRBV7-9	NA	NA	CASSSPTADTQYF	TGTGCCAGCAGCTCCCCTACCGCAGATACGCAGTATTTT
TRBJ2-6	TRBV5-1	NA	NA	CASSPGSSGANVLTF	TGCGCCAGCAGCCCCGGAAGCTCTGGGGCCAACGTCCTGACTTTC
TRBJ2-5	TRBV5-5	NA	TRBD2	CASSRGLAGGVVETQYF	TGTGCCAGCAGCCGGGGACTAGCGGGGGGCGTCGTAGAGACCCAGTACTTC
TRBJ2-3	TRBV6-5	NA	NA	CASSYSPGGTDTQYF	TGTGCCAGCAGTTACTCGCCAGGGGGCACAGATACGCAGTATTTT
TRBJ2-2	TRBV7-3	NA	TRBD1	CASSRNKGATGELFF	TGTGCCAGCAGCCGGAATAAGGGGGCCACCGGGGAGCTGTTTTTT
TRBJ1-2	TRBV19	NA	NA	CASSISENYGYTF	TGTGCCAGTAGTATCTCAGAGAACTATGGCTACACCTTC
TRBJ1-3	TRBV27	NA	NA	CASSLGSGGSGNTIYF	TGTGCCAGCAGTTTAGGGTCGGGGGGTTCTGGAAACACCATATATTTT
TRBJ1-6	TRBV2	NA	NA	CASSERRYGASPLHF	TGTGCCAGCAGTGAACGTAGATACGGAGCTTCACCCCTCCACTTT
TRBJ2-1	TRBV6-4	NA	TRBD2	CARGPGLDYNEQFF	TGTGCCAGAGGGCCGGGACTAGATTACAATGAGCAGTTCTTC
TRBJ2-1	TRBV14	once	NA	CASSQFDGPDNEQFF	TGTGCCAGCAGCCAATTTGACGGTCCCGACAATGAGCAGTTCTTC
TRBJ1-1	TRBV6-6	NA	NA	CASIERVPNTEAFF	TGTGCCAGCATCGAGAGGGTTCCGAACACTGAAGCTTTCTTT